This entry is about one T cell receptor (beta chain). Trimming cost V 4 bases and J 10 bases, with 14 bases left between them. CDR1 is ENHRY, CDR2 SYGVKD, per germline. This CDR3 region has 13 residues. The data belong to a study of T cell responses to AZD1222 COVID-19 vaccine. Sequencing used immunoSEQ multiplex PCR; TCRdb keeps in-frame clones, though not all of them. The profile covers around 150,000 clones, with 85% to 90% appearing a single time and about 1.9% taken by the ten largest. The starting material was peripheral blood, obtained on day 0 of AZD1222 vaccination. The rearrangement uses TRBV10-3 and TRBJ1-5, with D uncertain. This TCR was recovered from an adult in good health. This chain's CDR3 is CAISVDGLPPQHF. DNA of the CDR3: TGTGCCATCAGTGTTGACGGCCTCCCCCCCCAGCATTTT.